What follows are 11 T cell receptor beta chains derived from one specimen sequenced in a study of T cell responses to AZD1222 COVID-19 vaccine. Generated by immunoSEQ multiplex PCR, the TCRdb table keeps only in-frame clones and is missing some. The sample contains tens of thousands of clones, 80% to 85% of which appear only once. The specimen was peripheral blood, collected on day 0 of AZD1222 vaccination. All receptors derive from an adult in good health.

The V gene is TRBV28, the J gene TRBJ1-1; 10 positions agree with TRBD1. Germline V gene data show CDR1 as MDHEN and CDR2 as SYDVKM. The CDR3 spans 19 residues. Trimming removed 2 bases from V and 1 base from J; junction bases left unmatched: 13. The CDR3 here is CASSLAGQGITGWNTEAFF. DNA for the CDR3: TGTGCCAGCAGTTTAGCGGGACAGGGGATTACCGGGTGGAACACTGAAGCTTTCTTT. Variable domain in full (rest from reference TRBV28 and TRBJ1-1): DVKVTQSSRYLVKRTGEKVFLECVQDMDHENMFWYRQDPGLGLRLIYFSYDVKMKEKGDIPEGYSVSREKKERFSLILESASTNQTSMYLCASSLAGQGITGWNTEAFFGQGTRLTVV.

The chain couples TRBV5-1 to TRBJ2-5; D unresolved. Germline V gives CDR1 SGHRS, CDR2 YFSETQ. This CDR3 has 15 amino acids. The V gene lost 4 bases and the J gene lost 5 bases, with 18 bases spanning the gap. The CDR3 region has the DNA TGCGCCAGCAGCGGCCGCGTTCGAGGTTCCGAGACCCAGTACTTC. Translating it yields CASSGRVRGSETQYF.

This rearrangement joins TRBV11-3 to TRBJ1-1; D is unclear. Looked up from germline, CDR1 is SGHNT and CDR2 is YENEEA. V shed 1 base and J shed 5 bases, with 8 bases lying between them. This CDR3 comprises 13 residues. CDR3 coding DNA: TGTGCCAGCAGCTTAGGGCCAGCAACTGAAGCTTTCTTT. Translated: CASSLGPATEAFF.

To note about this clone: This CDR3 is also generated by other DNA sequences in the sample. The gene calls are TRBV11-3 and TRBJ1-1; D possibly corresponds to TRBD1 (5 bases). With 3 bases removed from V and 2 bases from J, the gap between germline ends came to 7 bases. Germline CDR1 SGHNT, CDR2 YENEEA. The CDR3 is 13 amino acids. The CDR3 DNA reads as TGTGCCAGCAGCTTCACAGGAAACACTGAAGCTTTCTTT. The encoded protein is CASSFTGNTEAFF.

This chain links TRBV30 with TRBJ1-3; 7 bases fit TRBD1. In germline, CDR1 is GTSNPN, CDR2 SVGIG (reference sequence). The CDR3 length is 12 residues. The V segment lost 8 bases and the J segment 0 bases; nucleotides outside the gene matches: 1. The CDR3 DNA follows: TGTGCCGGGACAGTCTCTGGAAACACCATATATTTT. Translating gives CAGTVSGNTIYF.

V and J are TRBV4-3 and TRBJ1-3; 7 bases line up with TRBD1. The CDR3 consists of 19 residues. From germline, CDR1 is LGHNA and CDR2 YSLEER. V was pared by 0 bases and J by 3 bases, with 14 bases of the junction left unmatched. The CDR3 DNA reads TGCGCCAGCAGCCAAGATAGAGCAGGGGGGGTGTTTGGTGGAAACACCATATATTTT. It specifies CASSQDRAGGVFGGNTIYF.

For this clone: Distinct nucleotide sequences in the sample also encode this CDR3. The chain has TRBV5-1 and TRBJ1-5, with D maybe TRBD1 (6 bases). The CDR3 runs to 14 residues. V was pared by 0 bases and J by 4 bases, with 8 bases between. Germline CDR1 and CDR2: SGHRS and YFSETQ. The DNA of the CDR3 is TGCGCCAGCAGCTTGGGAACAGGGAATCAGCCCCAGCATTTT. It codes for CASSLGTGNQPQHF.

The chain combines TRBV19 with TRBJ2-1; D possibly matches TRBD1 or TRBD2 (6 bases each). The CDR3 length is 15 residues. Germline V lookup: CDR1 LNHDA, CDR2 SQIVND (reference sequence). V lost 7 bases and J 3 bases, leaving 16 bases between the germline ends. CDR3 in DNA: TGTGCCAGTAATGCGGGACAAACTATCTACAATGAGCAGTTCTTC. This codes for CASNAGQTIYNEQFF.

This chain links TRBV7-2 with TRBJ1-3, with TRBD1 as a possible D gene (5 bases). CDR1 is SGHTA, CDR2 FQGNSA, per germline. V was cut by 2 bases and J by 4 bases, with 12 bases left in between. The CDR3 runs 15 residues. The CDR3 DNA follows: TGTGCCAGCAGCTTACAGCCAACAGGAGGAAACACCATATATTTT. This sequence encodes CASSLQPTGGNTIYF. Full variable domain (remainder filled in from reference TRBV7-2 and TRBJ1-3): GAGVSQSPSNKVTEKGKDVELRCDPISGHTALYWYRQSLGQGLEFLIYFQGNSAPDKSGLPSDRFSAERTGGSVSTLTIQRTQQEDSAVYLCASSLQPTGGNTIYFGEGSWLTVV.

This clone was seen a single time. The J gene is TRBJ1-2, the V gene TRBV28; D ambiguous. This CDR3 spans 12 amino acids. V gave up 5 bases and J gave up 8 bases, with 12 bases separating them. Germline-derived CDR1 and CDR2 are MDHEN and SYDVKM. CDR3 nucleotide sequence: TGTGCCAGCAGTAAAGACAAGCTGGGCTACACCTTC. Residues: CASSKDKLGYTF.

The rearrangement links TRBV18 to TRBJ2-1; no reliable D call. The CDR3 covers 13 residues. The germline CDR1 and CDR2 sequences are KGHSH and LQKENI. The V end lost 5 bases, the J end lost 4 bases, and 9 bases lay between the germline ends. DNA for the CDR3: TGTGCCAGCTCAGCGACCAGTTACAATGAGCAGTTCTTC. Protein product: CASSATSYNEQFF.